This TCR beta chain is drawn from a study of shared clonotypes between healthy human individuals. Study-wide results and limits: At large depth, rarefaction still showed sorted-subset sequencing to be incomplete. Across a handful of donors, naive CD4 shared 5% to 5.5%, naive CD8 around 3.5%, memory CD4 roughly 2.2%, memory CD8 0.4% to 0.5%. Compared with clonotypes that all four donors shared, non-shared clonotypes had lower generation probabilities.

For sorted subsets, 150 to 200 ng DNA per replicate equaled about 30,000 T cell genomes. Assay: immunoSEQ multiplex PCR; the TCRdb copy retains only in-frame clones and omits some. Of fewer than 1.4 million clones in the sample, around 78% are singletons; the top ten hold roughly 0.65%. Notes on this clone: Its antigen is not known. The same CDR3 is also encoded by other DNA sequences in this sample.

CDR1 is LGHNA and CDR2 is YNFKEQ in the germline V gene. The CDR3 has 13 amino acids. Trimming took 2 bases from V and 2 from J, leaving 5 bases between them. The sample taken for sequencing was memory CD4+ T cells from PBMCs. Subset meaning: CD45RA-negative fraction. The sequence was obtained from a man in his late teens or twenties in good health. Some clones in this sample may be carry-over from other donors' samples. The chain recombines TRBV4-2 with TRBJ2-3; no definite D call. CDR3 in DNA: TGTGCCAGCAGCCAACGACTCACAGATACGCAGTATTTT. Its protein product is CASSQRLTDTQYF.